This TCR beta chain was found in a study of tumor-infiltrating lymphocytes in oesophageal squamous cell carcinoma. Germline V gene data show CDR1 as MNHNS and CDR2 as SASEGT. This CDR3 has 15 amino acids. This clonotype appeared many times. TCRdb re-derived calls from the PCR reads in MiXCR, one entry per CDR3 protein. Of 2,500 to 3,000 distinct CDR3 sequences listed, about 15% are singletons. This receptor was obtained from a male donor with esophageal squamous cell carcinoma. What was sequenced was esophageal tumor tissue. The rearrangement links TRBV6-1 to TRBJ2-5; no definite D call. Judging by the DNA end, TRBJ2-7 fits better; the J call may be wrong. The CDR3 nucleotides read TGTGCCTCACGCTCACCCAGGATGTGGGCCTACGAGCAGTACTTC. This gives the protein CASRSPRMWAYEQYF.